This entry is about one T cell receptor beta chain. Its antigen is unidentified. TCRdb ran MiXCR on the reads and lists one entry per CDR3 protein. Among approximately 350,000 distinct CDR3 sequences, roughly a third were seen once, and the ten largest hold less than 15%. The V end was cut by 0 bases, the J end by 4 bases, with 12 bases between. The germline V gene encodes CDR1 MGHRA and CDR2 YSYEKL. The CDR3 runs to 15 residues. The data are from a study of T cell repertoires in cytomegalovirus infection. This sequence originates from a human donor in good health (CMV status not recorded). Some clones in this sample may be carry-over from other donors' samples. The chain is built from TRBV4-1 and TRBJ1-2; no reliable D call. Sequencing was performed on cultured PBMCs, taken from culture after CMV antigen stimulation. CDR3 loop: CASSQEKGQVYGYTF. As DNA, the CDR3 is TGCGCCAGCAGCCAAGAGAAAGGCCAGGTCTATGGCTACACCTTC.